The present entry profiles one T cell receptor beta chain with its context. This sample stems from a study of T cell clonotyping in hematopoietic cell transplantation. The CDR3 is made up of 14 amino acids. Specified time point: recipient sample about 28 days before transplant, after cytoreduction. TCRdb's table, derived via immunoSEQ multiplex PCR, lists solely in-frame clones and lacks some. The table shows fewer than 15,000 clones, with around four fifths occurring only once. The receptor's source is a man aged 55 to 70 with acute myeloid leukemia. Some clones in this sample may be carry-over from other donors' samples. This sequence joins TRBV21-1 and TRBJ2-7; the listed D gene, TRBD2, was not tested against the DNA. TRBV21-1 is a pseudogene. The sequenced sample was peripheral blood mononuclear cells, obtained before stem cell transplant. The CDR3 spells CASSGRSKNYEQYF. CDR3 coding DNA: TGTGCCAGCAGCGGTCGATCTAAAAATTACGAGCAGTACTTC.